The entry below gives a single TCR beta chain sequence along with its context. This sample was taken from a study of shared clonotypes between healthy human individuals. This table comes from immunoSEQ multiplex PCR, and its TCRdb copy is limited to in-frame clones, with some not included. The sample holds about 2.4 million clones; 93% are singletons and the top ten take 0.36%. Germline CDR1 MNHEY, CDR2 SMNVEV (reference sequence). The trim removed 5 bases at V and 8 bases at J, leaving 11 bases unmatched. The CDR3 totals 14 residues. Sequencing was performed on naive CD4+ T cells from PBMCs. Subset defined: CD45RA+ positively selected. The clonotype comes from a young man in good health. Some clones in this sample may be carry-over from other donors' samples. The V gene is TRBV27, the J gene TRBJ1-2, with TRBD1 identical over 7 bases. The CDR3 loop reads CASSPTTGRGGYTF. CDR3 in DNA: TGTGCCAGCAGTCCCACGACAGGGCGGGGCGGCTACACCTTC.